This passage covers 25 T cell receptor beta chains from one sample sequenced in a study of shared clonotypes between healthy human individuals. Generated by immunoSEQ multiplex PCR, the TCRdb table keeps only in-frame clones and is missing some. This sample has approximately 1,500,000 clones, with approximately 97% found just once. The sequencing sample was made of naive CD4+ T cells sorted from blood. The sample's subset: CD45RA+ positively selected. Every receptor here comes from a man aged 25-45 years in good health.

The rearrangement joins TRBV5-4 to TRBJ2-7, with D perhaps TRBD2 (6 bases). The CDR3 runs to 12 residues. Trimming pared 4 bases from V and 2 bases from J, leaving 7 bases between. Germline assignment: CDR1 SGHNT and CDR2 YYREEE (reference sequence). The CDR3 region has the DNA TGTGCCAGCAGCGGGACTGCCTACGAGCAGTACTTC. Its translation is CASSGTAYEQYF.

CDR3 sequence (DNA): TGTGCCAGCTCACCAGGACTAGCGGGCGGGGAGGAGACCCAGTACTTC. Protein product: CASSPGLAGGEETQYF. The rearrangement links TRBV18 to TRBJ2-5, with 11 bases aligning to TRBD2. The V segment lost 2 bases and the J segment 5 bases; nucleotides outside the gene matches: 7. The germline V gene has CDR1 KGHSH and CDR2 LQKENI. The CDR3 length is 16 residues.

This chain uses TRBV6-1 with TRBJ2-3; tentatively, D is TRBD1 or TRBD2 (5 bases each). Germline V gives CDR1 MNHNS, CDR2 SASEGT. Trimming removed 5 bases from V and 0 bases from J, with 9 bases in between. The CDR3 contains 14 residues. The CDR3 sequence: CASSRDDSTDTQYF. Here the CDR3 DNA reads TGTGCCAGCAGTAGGGACGATAGCACAGATACGCAGTATTTT.

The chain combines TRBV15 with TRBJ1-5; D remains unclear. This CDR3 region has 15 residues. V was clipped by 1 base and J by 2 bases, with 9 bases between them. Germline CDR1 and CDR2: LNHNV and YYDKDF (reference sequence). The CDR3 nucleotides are TGTGCCACCAGCAGAGTTGGGAGCCGCAATCAGCCCCAGCATTTT. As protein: CATSRVGSRNQPQHF.

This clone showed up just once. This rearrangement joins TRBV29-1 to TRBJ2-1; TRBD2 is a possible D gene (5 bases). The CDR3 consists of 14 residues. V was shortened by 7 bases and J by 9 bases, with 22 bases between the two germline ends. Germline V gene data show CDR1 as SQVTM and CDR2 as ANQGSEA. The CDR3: CSARPSGLAGEQFF. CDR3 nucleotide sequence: TGCAGCGCCCGCCCCTCCGGCCTGGCGGGTGAGCAGTTCTTC.

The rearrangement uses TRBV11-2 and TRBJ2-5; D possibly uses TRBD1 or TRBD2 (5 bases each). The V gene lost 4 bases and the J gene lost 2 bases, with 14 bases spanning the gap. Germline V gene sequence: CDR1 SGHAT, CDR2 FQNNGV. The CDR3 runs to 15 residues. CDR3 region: CASSSGYGAQETQYF. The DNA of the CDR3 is TGTGCCAGCAGCTCAGGGTACGGGGCACAAGAGACCCAGTACTTC.

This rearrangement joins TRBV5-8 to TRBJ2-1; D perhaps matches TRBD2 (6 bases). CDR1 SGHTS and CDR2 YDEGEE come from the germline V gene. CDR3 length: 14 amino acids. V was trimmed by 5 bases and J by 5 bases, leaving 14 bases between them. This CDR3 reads CASRRLVEHNEQFF. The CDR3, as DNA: TGTGCCAGCAGACGACTAGTGGAACACAATGAGCAGTTCTTC.

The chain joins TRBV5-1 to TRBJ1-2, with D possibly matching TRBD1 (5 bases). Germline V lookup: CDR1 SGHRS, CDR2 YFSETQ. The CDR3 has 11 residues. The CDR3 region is CIIHPGLGYTF. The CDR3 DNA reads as TGCATTATACACCCAGGGCTGGGCTACACCTTC.

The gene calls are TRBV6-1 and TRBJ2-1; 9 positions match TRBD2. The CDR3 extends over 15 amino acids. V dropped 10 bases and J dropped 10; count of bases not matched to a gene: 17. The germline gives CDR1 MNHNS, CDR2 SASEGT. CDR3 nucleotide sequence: TGTGCCACCACCAGCGGGACTAGCAGGATCCGGGAGCAGTTCTTC. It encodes CATTSGTSRIREQFF.

The CDR3 nucleotides are TGCAGCGTGTCTAGCGGAGGGGGCACCGGGGAGCTGTTTTTT. It yields the protein CSVSSGGGTGELFF. This chain joins TRBV29-1 and TRBJ2-2; D is perhaps TRBD2 (7 bases). The CDR3 is made up of 14 amino acids. Germline CDR1 is SQVTM and CDR2 is ANQGSEA. The V end was cut by 6 bases, the J end by 4 bases, with 15 bases between.

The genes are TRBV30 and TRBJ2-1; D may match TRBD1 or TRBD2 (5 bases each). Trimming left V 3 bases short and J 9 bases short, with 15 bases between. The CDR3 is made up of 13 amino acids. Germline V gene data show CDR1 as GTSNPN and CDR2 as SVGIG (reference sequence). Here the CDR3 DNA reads TGTGCCTGGAGGCTGACGGGGACGAGTGAGCAGTTCTTC. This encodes CAWRLTGTSEQFF.

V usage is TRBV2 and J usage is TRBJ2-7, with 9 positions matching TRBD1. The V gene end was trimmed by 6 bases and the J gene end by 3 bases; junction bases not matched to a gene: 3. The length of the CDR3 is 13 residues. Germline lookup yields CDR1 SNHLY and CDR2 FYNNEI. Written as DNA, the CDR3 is TGTGCCAGCAGGGGACAGGGTTTCTACGAGCAGTACTTC. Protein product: CASRGQGFYEQYF.

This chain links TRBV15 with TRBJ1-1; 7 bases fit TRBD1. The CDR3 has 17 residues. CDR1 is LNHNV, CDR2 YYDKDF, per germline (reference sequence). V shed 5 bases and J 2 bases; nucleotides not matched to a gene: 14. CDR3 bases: TGTGCCACCAGCTTGCCCTTAATTCGGGACAGAAACACTGAAGCTTTCTTT. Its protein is CATSLPLIRDRNTEAFF.

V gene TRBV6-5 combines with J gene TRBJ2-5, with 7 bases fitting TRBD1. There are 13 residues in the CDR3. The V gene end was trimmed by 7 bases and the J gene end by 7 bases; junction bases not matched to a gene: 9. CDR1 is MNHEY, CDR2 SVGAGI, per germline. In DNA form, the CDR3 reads TGTGCCAGCACCGACAGGGCGGGTGGGACCCAGTACTTC. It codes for CASTDRAGGTQYF.

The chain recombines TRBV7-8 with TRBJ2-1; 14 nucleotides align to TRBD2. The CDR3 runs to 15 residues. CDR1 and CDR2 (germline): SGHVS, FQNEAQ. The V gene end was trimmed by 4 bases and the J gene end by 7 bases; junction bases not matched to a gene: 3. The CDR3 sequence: CASSSTSGRVNEQFF. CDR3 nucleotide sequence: TGTGCCAGCAGCTCGACTAGCGGGAGGGTAAATGAGCAGTTCTTC.

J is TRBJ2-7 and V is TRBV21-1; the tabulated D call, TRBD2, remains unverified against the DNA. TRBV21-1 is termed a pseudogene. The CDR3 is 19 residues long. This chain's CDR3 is CASSKGKGISGRCVYEQYF. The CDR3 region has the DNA TGTGCCAGCAGCAAAGGGAAGGGTATCAGCGGGAGGTGCGTTTACGAGCAGTACTTC.

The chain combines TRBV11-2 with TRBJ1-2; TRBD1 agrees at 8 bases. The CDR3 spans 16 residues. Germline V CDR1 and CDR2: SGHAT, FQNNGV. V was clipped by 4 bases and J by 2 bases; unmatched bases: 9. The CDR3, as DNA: TGTGCCAGCAGCTACGTTCGGACAGGGACCAACTATGGCTACACCTTC. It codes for CASSYVRTGTNYGYTF. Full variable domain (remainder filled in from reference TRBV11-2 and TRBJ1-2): EAGVAQSPRYKIIEKRQSVAFWCNPISGHATLYWYQQILGQGPKLLIQFQNNGVVDDSQLPKDRFSAERLKGVDSTLKIQPAKLEDSAVYLCASSYVRTGTNYGYTFGSGTRLTVV.

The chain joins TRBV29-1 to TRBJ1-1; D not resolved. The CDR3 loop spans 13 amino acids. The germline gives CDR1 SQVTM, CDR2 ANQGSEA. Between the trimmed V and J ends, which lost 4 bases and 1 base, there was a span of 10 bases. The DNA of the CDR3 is TGCAGCGTTGGGCGAGGTAAGAACACTGAAGCTTTCTTT. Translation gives CSVGRGKNTEAFF.

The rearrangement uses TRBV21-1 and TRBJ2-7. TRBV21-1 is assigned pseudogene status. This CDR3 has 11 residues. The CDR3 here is CASSKEGEQYF. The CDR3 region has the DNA TGTGCCAGCAGCAAAGAAGGCGAGCAGTACTTC.

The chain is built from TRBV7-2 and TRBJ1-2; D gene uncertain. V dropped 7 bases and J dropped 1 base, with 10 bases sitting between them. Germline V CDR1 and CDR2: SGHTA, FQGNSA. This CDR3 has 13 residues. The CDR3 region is CASNLRVNYGYTF. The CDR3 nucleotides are TGTGCCAGCAACCTCCGGGTTAACTATGGCTACACCTTC.

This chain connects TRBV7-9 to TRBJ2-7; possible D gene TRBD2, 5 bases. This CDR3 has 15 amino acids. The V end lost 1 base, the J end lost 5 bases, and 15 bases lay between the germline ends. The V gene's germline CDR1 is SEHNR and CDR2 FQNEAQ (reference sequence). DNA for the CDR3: TGTGCCAGCAGCTTAGGTTTGAGGGAACACGACGAGCAGTACTTC. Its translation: CASSLGLREHDEQYF.

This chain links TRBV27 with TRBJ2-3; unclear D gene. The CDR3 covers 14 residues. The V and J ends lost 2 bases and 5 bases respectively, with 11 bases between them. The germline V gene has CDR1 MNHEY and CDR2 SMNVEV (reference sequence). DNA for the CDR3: TGTGCCAGCAGTTTAGCGGTAGATAGAGATACGCAGTATTTT. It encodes CASSLAVDRDTQYF.

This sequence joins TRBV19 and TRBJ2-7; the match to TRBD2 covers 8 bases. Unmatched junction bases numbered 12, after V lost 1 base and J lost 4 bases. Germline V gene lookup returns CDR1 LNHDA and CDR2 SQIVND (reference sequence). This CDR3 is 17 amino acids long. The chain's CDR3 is CASSIVRRRGRIYEQYF. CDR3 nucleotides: TGTGCCAGTAGTATAGTGAGGAGGCGCGGGAGGATTTACGAGCAGTACTTC.

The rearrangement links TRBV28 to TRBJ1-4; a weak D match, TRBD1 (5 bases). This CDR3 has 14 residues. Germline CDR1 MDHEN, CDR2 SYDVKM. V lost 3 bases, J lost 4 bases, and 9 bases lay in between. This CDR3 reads CASSLRDGNEKLFF. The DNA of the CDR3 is TGTGCCAGCAGTTTGCGGGACGGTAATGAAAAACTGTTTTTT.

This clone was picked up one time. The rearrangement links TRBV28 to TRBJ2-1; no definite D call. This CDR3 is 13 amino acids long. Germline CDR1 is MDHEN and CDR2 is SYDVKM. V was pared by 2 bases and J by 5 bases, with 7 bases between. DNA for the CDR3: TGTGCCAGCAGTTTAACGGTCAACAATGAGCAGTTCTTC. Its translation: CASSLTVNNEQFF.